The sequence of this TCR beta chain was determined in a study of cytomegalovirus exposure and HLA in healthy donors. Findings and caveats of the study: Highest at DRB1 and lowest at HLA-C, TCR association rates differed among HLA loci in a later analysis. In a later analysis, compared with equally common non-associated chains, HLA-associated beta chains were more expanded. Analyses of presence/absence relied on an assumption of roughly uniform sequencing depth across donors.

The CDR3 runs 13 residues. Per the germline V gene, CDR1 is LGHNA and CDR2 is YSLEER. The trim removed 0 bases at V and 13 bases at J, leaving 8 bases unmatched. For this clone: Its specificity is not known.

Vbeta (60) and Jbeta (13) primers were used in the PCR. The table came from immunoSEQ multiplex PCR; TCRdb's copy has only in-frame clones and leaves some out. The sample carries 150,000 to 200,000 clones, 80% recorded once. The V and J genes are TRBV4-3 and TRBJ1-1; the match to TRBD1 covers 7 bases. This sequence was found in a woman in her thirties or forties in good health and CMV-seronegative. The sequencing sample was made of PBMCs. The CDR3 here is CASSQDRGSLSFF. The CDR3 DNA sequence: TGCGCCAGCAGCCAAGACAGGGGGTCCCTGAGTTTCTTT.